The clone carrying this T cell receptor (beta chain) was found a few times. This sample is part of a study of blood T cell repertoires in COVID-19. On the study more broadly: Acute and convalescent COVID-19 samples came from the United States, Italy and Spain. The analysed material was cDNA or gDNA that came from T cells, B-cell-depleted T cells, or PBMCs.

Per the study methods: Reference gene primer amplification gave estimated nucleated cell counts. The assay was immunoSEQ multiplex PCR, and TCRdb's table has in-frame clones only and misses some. The DNA was the basis for D and trimming; V, J and clone size are from that table. This table holds some 250,000 clones, about 90% found once. The CDR3 is made up of 15 amino acids. The receptor's source is a man aged 55 to 69 who had recovered from COVID-19. What was sequenced was peripheral blood. The V and J genes are TRBV5-3 and TRBJ1-2; no clear D gene. TRBV5-3 is an ORF, with its function uncertain. CDR3 sequence (DNA): TGTGCTCCAAGCTCCGAGCGGCAGAGGAACTATGGCTACACCTTC. This translates into CAPSSERQRNYGYTF.